Listed below are T cell receptor beta chains from one sample, sequenced in a study of T cells in Graves' hyperthyroidism and ophthalmopathy. From the multiplex PCR reads, TCRdb called clonotypes with MiXCR, one entry per CDR3 protein. The data hold 250,000 to 300,000 distinct CDR3 sequences, with 13% observed a single time. Source material: blood. The receptors stem from a woman aged 30 to 39 with Graves' hyperthyroidism that later progressed to Graves' ophthalmopathy. The CDR3 runs from the conserved cysteine through the conserved F or W. The D gene is left open where the match is weak. Size tells how often a clone was seen (once, few, many) or the class of an expanded clone, and some rows leave it out.

j_gene | v_gene | abundance | d_gene | CDR3nt | CDR3aa
TRBJ2-1 | TRBV24-1 | . | . | TGTGCCACCAGTGATAATATCCACAATGAGCAGTTCTTC | CATSDNIHNEQFF
TRBJ2-1 | TRBV24-1 | . | TRBD2 | TGTACCACCACTGCGGGGGGTGATACGCGGAGTGAGCAGTTCTTC | CTTTAGGDTRSEQFF
TRBJ2-7 | TRBV2 | many | . | TGTGCCAGCAGTGATGAGGGGCTCATCTACGAGCAGTACTTC | CASSDEGLIYEQYF
TRBJ2-2 | TRBV13 | many | . | TGTGCCAGCAGGGATTTCTACACCGGGGAGCTGTTTTTT | CASRDFYTGELFF
TRBJ1-4 | TRBV7-9 | many | . | TGTGCCAGCAGCTTACGAGGTGGTGGTGAAAAACTGTTTTTT | CASSLRGGGEKLFF
TRBJ2-3 | TRBV20-1 | many | TRBD2 | TGCAGTGCTGGACTAGCGGGAGATTGGACAGATACGCAGTATTTT | CSAGLAGDWTDTQYF
TRBJ2-3 | TRBV20-1 | many | . | TGCAGTGCTAGAGAGACGACTAGTTATACGCAGTATTTT | CSARETTSYTQYF
TRBJ1-1 | TRBV12-3/TRBV12-4 | many | TRBD1 | TGTGCCAGCAGTACCACCTCCCGGACAGGGTTGAACACTGAAGCTTTCTTT | CASSTTSRTGLNTEAFF
TRBJ2-2 | TRBV7-9 | few | TRBD1 | TGTGCCAGCAGCCCCCGTGGGACAGGAAACACCGGGGAGCTGTTTTTT | CASSPRGTGNTGELFF
TRBJ2-2 | TRBV27 | few | . | TGTGCCAGCAGTTTTTTACAGGAGGACACCGGGGAGCTGTTTTTT | CASSFLQEDTGELFF
TRBJ2-7 | TRBV10-2 | many | TRBD2 | TGCGCCAGCAAGACGGGAGGGCCGTTTGATGAGCAGTACTTC | CASKTGGPFDEQYF
TRBJ1-4 | TRBV18 | many | . | TGTGCCAGCTCACCAGGGAGCAAGAGTGAAAAACTGTTTTTT | CASSPGSKSEKLFF
TRBJ2-1 | TRBV27 | many | TRBD2 | TGTGCCAGCAGACCCCTTGGACTAGCGGGAGACTCCTACAATGAGCAGTTCTTC | CASRPLGLAGDSYNEQFF
TRBJ2-3 | TRBV5-1 | many | . | TGCGCCAGCAGCCCCTTTCTCACAGATACGCAGTATTTT | CASSPFLTDTQYF
TRBJ1-2 | TRBV28 | . | . | TGTGCCAGCAATACTAGCGGGACGGCTAACTATGGCTACACCTTC | CASNTSGTANYGYTF
TRBJ2-3 | TRBV4-3 | few | . | TGCGCCAGCAGCCTAAATCACGGAGATACGCAGTATTTT | CASSLNHGDTQYF
TRBJ1-5 | TRBV19 | many | . | TGTGCCAGTAGTTGGAGGCTGACCGAGAATCAGCCCCAGCATTTT | CASSWRLTENQPQHF
TRBJ1-5 | TRBV6-1 | few | . | TGTGCCAGCAGTGGCAGAAATAGCAATCAGCCCCAGCATTTT | CASSGRNSNQPQHF
TRBJ1-2 | TRBV9 | few | . | TGTGCCAGCAGCACCTGGGACCGAAATTCGGGTGGCTACACCTTC | CASSTWDRNSGGYTF
TRBJ1-2 | TRBV30 | many | . | TGTGCCTGGAGTGCCCCCAACACGCAGACCTTC | CAWSAPNTQTF
TRBJ2-1 | TRBV2 | . | TRBD2 | TGTGCCAGCGGAGAGAAGGCGGGAGACAATGAGCAGTTCTTC | CASGEKAGDNEQFF
TRBJ1-1 | TRBV6-5 | . | . | TGTGCCAGCAGTTACGATTCAGGTCGGAACACTGAAGCTTTCTTT | CASSYDSGRNTEAFF
TRBJ1-5 | TRBV5-1 | few | . | TGCGCCAGCAGCTTCGGCAGGGATCAGCCCCAGCATTTT | CASSFGRDQPQHF
TRBJ2-7 | TRBV4-1 | few | . | TGCGCCAGCAGCCAAGTGATGGACTATTTCCTCTACGAGCAGTACTTC | CASSQVMDYFLYEQYF
TRBJ2-3 | TRBV7-3 | many | TRBD2 | TGTGCCAGCAGCTTAAGGCGGGAGGGGGAAGATACGCAGTATTTT | CASSLRREGEDTQYF
TRBJ2-1 | TRBV6-2/TRBV6-3 | many | TRBD2 | TGTGCCAGCAGAACTAGCGGGAGGGCCTATGAGCAGTTCTTC | CASRTSGRAYEQFF
TRBJ1-6 | TRBV7-2 | many | TRBD1 | TGTGCCAGCAGGAAGGGACAGTATAATTCACCCCTCCACTTT | CASRKGQYNSPLHF
TRBJ2-3 | TRBV27 | many | TRBD1 | TGTGCCAGCAGTCCACCCAGGGGGAGAAGTCGCACAGATACGCAGTATTTT | CASSPPRGRSRTDTQYF
TRBJ2-2 | TRBV29-1 | many | TRBD2 | TGCAGCGTTGAAGGTCTTAGCGGGAGGGCCAACGGCGGGGAGCTGTTTTTT | CSVEGLSGRANGGELFF